The entry below describes one T cell receptor (beta chain). The data were produced by immunoSEQ multiplex PCR, yet TCRdb's version contains in-frame clones alone and is incomplete. The profile shows about 130,000 clones, 88% of them singletons. The CDR3 consists of 14 residues. Trimming cost V 0 bases and J 7 bases; bases outside gene matches: 3. CDR1 and CDR2 from the germline V gene are ENHRY and SYGVKD. The source of the sample is a study of radiation and T cells in renal cell carcinoma. Time point defined: baseline pretreatment blood. Treatment denoted: 15 Gy SBRT to primary tumor, nephrectomy 4 weeks later. After SBRT, blood was collected at 2 and 4 weeks, plus baseline. Clear cell pathology was present in this patient's renal cell carcinoma.

The V gene is TRBV10-3, the J gene TRBJ2-1; 7 positions match TRBD1. The source is a woman aged 50 to 65 with renal cell carcinoma. The input for sequencing was blood, taken from a patient whose treatment included radiotherapy and nephrectomy. The CDR3 DNA sequence: TGTGCCATCAGTGAGTCTAGACAGGGTAATGAGCAGTTCTTC. It encodes CAISESRQGNEQFF.